Listed below are T cell receptor beta chains from one sample, sequenced in a study of metastatic and nonmetastatic thyroid tumors. TCRdb re-clonotyped the PCR reads via MiXCR. This sample carries 4,900 or so clones, about 30% of them seen once, and the ten largest clones take roughly 17%. Input material: adjacent normal tissue. The origin of the receptors is a female donor with papillary thyroid cancer or a benign thyroid nodule (not recorded which). Some clones in this sample may be carry-over from other donors' samples. CDR3s include the opening cysteine and the closing phenylalanine or tryptophan. D genes are given only for firm matches. Clone size, where shown, is once, few, many, or a class for clones that have expanded.

clone_size,d_call,j_call,cdr3_length,v_call,cdr3_nt,cdr3_aa
few,TRBD1,TRBJ2-1,14,TRBV12-3/TRBV12-4,TGTGCCAGCAGTTTTTCCGGACAGGGAGGTGAGCAGTTCTTC,CASSFSGQGGEQFF
-,TRBD1,TRBJ1-5,16,TRBV19,TGTGCCAGCTCCACAGGGGGGTATACGAGCAATCAGCCCCAGCATTTT,CASSTGGYTSNQPQHF
-,-,TRBJ1-2,13,TRBV11-2,TGTGCCAGCAGCCCCGACGACCCTTATGGCTACACCTTC,CASSPDDPYGYTF
few,TRBD1,TRBJ2-7,15,TRBV6-1,TGTGCCAGCAGTGAGACGGACAGGGCCTTGGACGAGCAGTACTTC,CASSETDRALDEQYF
-,-,TRBJ1-2,14,TRBV10-2,TGCGCCAGCAGTCCAGGGGTCGGCACGTATGGCTACACCTTC,CASSPGVGTYGYTF
many,-,TRBJ2-7,15,TRBV30,TGTGCCTGGAGTGCCCTACAGTGGACCTCCTACGAGCAGTACTTC,CAWSALQWTSYEQYF
few,TRBD1,TRBJ2-3,15,TRBV6-1,TGTGCCAGCAGCCTGACAGGGGGCAGCTCAGATACGCAGTATTTT,CASSLTGGSSDTQYF
few,-,TRBJ2-1,13,TRBV12-3/TRBV12-4,TGTGCCAGCAGTTTTCCGGGGGATGATGAGCAGTTCTTC,CASSFPGDDEQFF
-,TRBD2,TRBJ2-1,15,TRBV6-5,TGTGCCAGCAGTTACGGAGCGGGATCGTACAATGAGCAGTTCTTC,CASSYGAGSYNEQFF
-,-,TRBJ1-1,13,TRBV28,TGTGCCAGCAGTCCCACAGCGAACACTGAAGCTTTCTTT,CASSPTANTEAFF
medium-sized,TRBD2,TRBJ2-3,16,TRBV9,TGTGCCAGCAGCGACCATAGCGGGAGGGCGGAAGATACGCAGTATTTT,CASSDHSGRAEDTQYF
-,TRBD1,TRBJ2-7,17,TRBV27,TGTGCCAGCAGGCTGAGGTGGGGAGGGACAGGGGTTCACGAGAAGTACTTC,CASRLRWGGTGVHEKYF
-,-,TRBJ2-2,15,TRBV19,TGTGCCAGTTTTACGGGACACCCGAACACCGGGGAGCTGTTTTTT,CASFTGHPNTGELFF
large,-,TRBJ2-5,14,TRBV6-5,TGTGCCAGCAGTTACGTCGGGAGTCGAGAGACCCAGTACTTC,CASSYVGSRETQYF
-,-,TRBJ2-3,11,TRBV27,TGTGCCAGCAGTTTCGGTGTTACGCAGTATTTT,CASSFGVTQYF
few,-,TRBJ1-5,12,TRBV12-3/TRBV12-4,TGTGCCAGCAGCACTCTACCCATGCCCCAGCATTTT,CASSTLPMPQHF
-,TRBD1,TRBJ1-1,15,TRBV6-1,TGTGCCAGCAGTGCCTGGACAGGGGGGAACACTGAAGCTTTCTTT,CASSAWTGGNTEAFF
-,TRBD2,TRBJ2-7,14,TRBV5-6,TGTGCCAGCAGAGCGGGGGACGGGTCCTACGAGCAGTACTTC,CASRAGDGSYEQYF
-,-,TRBJ2-1,16,TRBV19,TGTGCCAGTAGCCCAAAGGGGGGAGGGCCAAGCAATGAGCAGTTCTTC,CASSPKGGGPSNEQFF
few,-,TRBJ2-7,15,TRBV30,TGTGCCTGGAGTGTTGGTCTCGATAGCTCCTACGAGCAGTACTTC,CAWSVGLDSSYEQYF
-,TRBD2,TRBJ2-7,19,TRBV20-1,TGCAGTGCTAGAGCCGATCCGCGGGAGACGTCCCTTAGCCCCTACGAGCAGTACTTC,CSARADPRETSLSPYEQYF
medium-sized,-,TRBJ2-1,13,TRBV29-1,TGCAGCGTTGGGTCGGGAGAAGACAATGAGCAGTTCTTC,CSVGSGEDNEQFF
large,TRBD2,TRBJ2-7,13,TRBV28,TGTGCCAGCAGTTTAGGGACTACCTACGAGCAGTACTTC,CASSLGTTYEQYF
-,-,TRBJ1-5,14,TRBV20-1,TGCAGTGCGCCAAAGGGGCAGGGCAATCAGCCCCAGCATTTT,CSAPKGQGNQPQHF
-,TRBD1,TRBJ2-5,16,TRBV25-1,TGTGCCAGCAGTGAAGTTCCCCCGGACAGGGAGGAGACCCAGTACTTC,CASSEVPPDREETQYF
-,TRBD1,TRBJ2-7,15,TRBV6-2/TRBV6-3,TGTGCCAGCAGTTCCACCGGGACAGGGATACACGAGCAGTACTTC,CASSSTGTGIHEQYF
few,-,TRBJ1-1,13,TRBV2,TGTGCCAGCATTGATAGGGGGAACACCGAAGCTTTCTTT,CASIDRGNTEAFF
medium-sized,-,TRBJ2-3,16,TRBV7-6,TGTGCCAGCAGCTTAGGTTTGCAGGGAAGCACAGATACGCAGTATTTT,CASSLGLQGSTDTQYF
-,-,TRBJ2-2,15,TRBV2,TGTGCCAGCAGTGGTATACAGGGCACCACCGGGGAGCTGTTTTTT,CASSGIQGTTGELFF
-,-,TRBJ2-7,12,TRBV12-3/TRBV12-4,TGTGCCAGCAGTCTGGCCGACGGCGAGCAGTACTTC,CASSLADGEQYF
medium-sized,-,TRBJ1-1,13,TRBV10-3,TGTGCCATCAGACAGGGATGGGCCACTGAAGCTTTCTTT,CAIRQGWATEAFF
-,TRBD1,TRBJ2-7,13,TRBV6-2/TRBV6-3,TGTGCCAGCCGAGGGACAGGGGGCTACGAGCAGTACTTC,CASRGTGGYEQYF
-,-,TRBJ2-2,15,TRBV28,TGTGCCAGCAGTTTTGGAGGACAGTCCTCAAGGGAGCTGTTTTTT,CASSFGGQSSRELFF
many,-,TRBJ1-1,13,TRBV4-1,TGCGCCTCCGAAGGGAGCGTGAACACTGAAGCTTTCTTT,CASEGSVNTEAFF
medium-sized,-,TRBJ2-2,14,TRBV20-1,TGCAGTGCTAGAGATGAGGGGTCCACCGGGGAGCTGTTTTTT,CSARDEGSTGELFF
medium-sized,-,TRBJ1-6,14,TRBV7-3,TGTGCCAGCAGCTTGGGGGGTGGGGATTCACCCCTCCACTTT,CASSLGGGDSPLHF
-,-,TRBJ2-7,12,TRBV11-2,TGTGCCAGCAGCTTAGAGAACTACGAGCAGCACTTC,CASSLENYEQHF
few,-,TRBJ2-7,18,TRBV6-1,TGTGCCAGCAGTGAAGTTTTTATAGTATGGGTCCCATCCTACGAGCAGTACTTC,CASSEVFIVWVPSYEQYF
-,-,TRBJ1-1,15,TRBV6-1,TGTGCCAGCAGTGAAGCGGCAGGGGAGGGCACTGAAGCTTTCTTT,CASSEAAGEGTEAFF
-,TRBD2,TRBJ2-7,15,TRBV6-2/TRBV6-3,TGTGCCAGCAGTTACGTATCGGGAGGGAAAAACGAGCAGTACTTC,CASSYVSGGKNEQYF